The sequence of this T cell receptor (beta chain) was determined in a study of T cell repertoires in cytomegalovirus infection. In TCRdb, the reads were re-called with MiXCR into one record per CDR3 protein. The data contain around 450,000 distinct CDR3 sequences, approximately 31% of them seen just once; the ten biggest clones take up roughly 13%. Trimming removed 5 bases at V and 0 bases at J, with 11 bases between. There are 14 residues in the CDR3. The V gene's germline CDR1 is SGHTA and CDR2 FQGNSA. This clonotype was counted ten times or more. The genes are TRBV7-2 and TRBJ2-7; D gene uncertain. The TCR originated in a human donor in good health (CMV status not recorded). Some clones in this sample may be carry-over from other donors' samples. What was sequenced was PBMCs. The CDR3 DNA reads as TGTGCCAGCAGCCTCCGACGGGCCTCCTACGAGCAGTACTTC. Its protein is CASSLRRASYEQYF.